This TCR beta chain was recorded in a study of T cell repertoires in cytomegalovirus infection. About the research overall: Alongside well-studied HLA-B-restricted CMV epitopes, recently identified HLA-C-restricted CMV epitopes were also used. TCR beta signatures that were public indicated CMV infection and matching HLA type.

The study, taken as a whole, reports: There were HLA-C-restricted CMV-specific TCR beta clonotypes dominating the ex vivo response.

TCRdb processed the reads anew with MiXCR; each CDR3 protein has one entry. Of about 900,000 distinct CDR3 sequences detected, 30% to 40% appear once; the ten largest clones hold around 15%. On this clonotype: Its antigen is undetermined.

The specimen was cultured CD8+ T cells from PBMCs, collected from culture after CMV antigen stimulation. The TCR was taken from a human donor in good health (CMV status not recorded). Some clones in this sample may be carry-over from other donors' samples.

In DNA, the CDR3 is TGTGCCAGCAGCCTGCGCGGGGACAGGGAGACCCAGTACTTC. This codes for CASSLRGDRETQYF. This chain connects TRBV6-2 or TRBV6-3 to TRBJ2-5; 8 nucleotides match TRBD1. CDR1 is MNHEY and CDR2 is SVGEGT in the germline V gene. V shed 6 bases and J 5 bases; nucleotides not matched to a gene: 8. The CDR3 is 14 amino acids.